The clone carrying this T cell receptor (beta chain) was counted ten times or more. Its cognate antigen is unknown. This record belongs to a study of T cell repertoires in cytomegalovirus infection. Study in general: Peptides in the study included HLA-C-restricted and HLA-B-restricted CMV epitopes. Indications of both CMV infection and matching HLA type were provided by public TCR beta signatures. Study observations and caveats: In two of eight donors, the top clonotype was HLA-C-restricted CMV-specific. Pooled public TCR beta family frequency picked out CMV carriers with the relevant HLA.

TCRdb passed the reads through MiXCR, listing each CDR3 protein once. Found here are 650,000 to 850,000 distinct CDR3 sequences, around 29% of them singletons; the top ten hold 13%. Here the sequenced sample was cultured CD8+ T cells from PBMCs, taken from culture after CMV antigen stimulation. This sequence originates from a human donor in good health (CMV status not recorded). Some clones in this sample may be carry-over from other donors' samples.

Here the CDR3 reads CASSWGNSPLHF. CDR3 coding DNA: TGTGCCAGCAGCTGGGGGAATTCACCCCTCCACTTT. The chain is built from TRBV7-6 and TRBJ1-6; D perhaps matches TRBD1 (5 bases). The CDR3 length is 12 residues. The germline V gene has CDR1 SGHVS and CDR2 FNYEAQ. Trimming cost V 4 bases and J 7 bases, with 5 bases left between them.